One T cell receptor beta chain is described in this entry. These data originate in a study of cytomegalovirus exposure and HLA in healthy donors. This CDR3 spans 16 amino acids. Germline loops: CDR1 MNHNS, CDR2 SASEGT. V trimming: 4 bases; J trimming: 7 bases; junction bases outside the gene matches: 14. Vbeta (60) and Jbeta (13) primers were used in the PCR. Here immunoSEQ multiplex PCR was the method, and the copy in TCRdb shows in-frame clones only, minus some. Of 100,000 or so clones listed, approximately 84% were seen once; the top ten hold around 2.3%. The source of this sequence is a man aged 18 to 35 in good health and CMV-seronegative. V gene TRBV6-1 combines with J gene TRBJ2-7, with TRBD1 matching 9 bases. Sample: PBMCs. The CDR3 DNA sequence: TGTGCCAGCAGTGGATCAGGGACAGGGAATGCGAGAGAGCAGTACTTC. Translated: CASSGSGTGNAREQYF.